This record concerns one T cell receptor beta chain sequence. Specified treatment: about 20 received Ad26.COV2.S at low or high dose, single or two shots; 5 received placebo; per-sample allocation not given. The samples date from day 63 after the first vaccine or placebo injection. This vaccine is an Ad26 vector that expresses the Wuhan-strain SARS-CoV-2 spike. This record comes from a study of Ad26.COV2.S vaccination and SARS-CoV-2 variants. Looking at the study overall: Ad26.COV2.S was injected intramuscularly once or twice, 56 days apart.

Profiling relied on immunoSEQ multiplex PCR, and the TCRdb table lists in-frame clones only, not all of them. The sample includes 430,000 or so clones, nearly 90% of them seen just once. Germline values: CDR1 SGHTA, CDR2 FQGNSA. V trimming: 5 bases; J trimming: 7 bases; junction bases outside the gene matches: 14. The CDR3 totals 17 residues. The sequence was obtained from a person between 18 and 60 years old who received the Ad26.COV2.S COVID-19 vaccine or a placebo. This specimen was peripheral blood, taken in a trial of Ad26.COV2.S vaccine versus placebo. The chain recombines TRBV7-2 with TRBJ1-2; 12 bases align to TRBD1. As DNA, the CDR3 is TGTGCCAGCAGCACCCAAGCCGGGACAGGGGGCATTGGTGGCTACACCTTC. It translates to CASSTQAGTGGIGGYTF. The full variable domain, with the rest looked up from reference TRBV7-2 and TRBJ1-2, is GAGVSQSPSNKVTEKGKDVELRCDPISGHTALYWYRQSLGQGLEFLIYFQGNSAPDKSGLPSDRFSAERTGGSVSTLTIQRTQQEDSAVYLCASSTQAGTGGIGGYTFGSGTRLTVV.